This T cell receptor (beta chain) was profiled in a study of blood T cell repertoires in COVID-19. This CDR3 is 16 amino acids long. CDR1 SGDLS and CDR2 YYNGEE come from the germline V gene. Trimming at V came to 0 bases and at J to 4 bases, leaving 6 bases not matched to a gene. Only in-frame clones appear in the TCRdb table, and some are missing; sequencing was by immunoSEQ multiplex PCR. The sample consists of 200,000 to 250,000 clones, 80% to 90% of them appearing once. This sequence originates from a woman in her seventies with acute or convalescent COVID-19. The rearrangement uses TRBV9 and TRBJ2-3; 9 positions match TRBD2. The sample taken for sequencing was peripheral blood. CDR3 nucleotide sequence: TGTGCCAGCAGCGTAGGCTCCAGCGGGGGGTCAGATACGCAGTATTTT. Its translation is CASSVGSSGGSDTQYF.